This entry describes one TCR beta chain. Using immunoSEQ multiplex PCR, the repertoire was profiled, and TCRdb retains in-frame clones only, with some absent. The repertoire includes 78,000 or so clones, roughly 84% of them detected once, and 5.7% sits in the top ten. Per germline, CDR1 SEHNR and CDR2 FQNEAQ (reference sequence). Trimming stripped 1 base from V and 6 bases from J, with 12 bases between. The CDR3 is 14 amino acids. The source of the sample is a study of control samples from healthy donors and cancer patients. Sample: blood. The chain recombines TRBV7-9 with TRBJ1-1; D perhaps matches TRBD1 (5 bases). The receptor comes from a woman aged 50 to 60 in good health. The CDR3 DNA sequence: TGTGCCAGCAGCTTAGACCAGGGATCCGCTGAAGCTTTCTTT. Translation: CASSLDQGSAEAFF. The variable domain in full, with the rest retrieved from reference TRBV7-9 and TRBJ1-1, is DTGVSQNPRHKITKRGQNVTFRCDPISEHNRLYWYRQTLGQGPEFLTYFQNEAQLEKSRLLSDRFSAERPKGSFSTLEIQRTEQGDSAMYLCASSLDQGSAEAFFGQGTRLTVV.